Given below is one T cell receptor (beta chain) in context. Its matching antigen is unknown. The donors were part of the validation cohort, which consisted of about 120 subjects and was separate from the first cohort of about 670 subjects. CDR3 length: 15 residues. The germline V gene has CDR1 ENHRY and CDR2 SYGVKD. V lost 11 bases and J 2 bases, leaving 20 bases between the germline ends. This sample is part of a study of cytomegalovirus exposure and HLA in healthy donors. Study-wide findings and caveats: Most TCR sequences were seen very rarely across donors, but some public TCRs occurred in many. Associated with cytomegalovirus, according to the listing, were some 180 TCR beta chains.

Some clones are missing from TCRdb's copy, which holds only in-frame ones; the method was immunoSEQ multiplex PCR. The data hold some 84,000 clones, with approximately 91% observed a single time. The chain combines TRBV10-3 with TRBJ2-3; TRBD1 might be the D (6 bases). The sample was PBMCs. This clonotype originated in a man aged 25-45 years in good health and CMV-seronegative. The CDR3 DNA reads TGTGCCTCCTGGGGGACACAAAGAGACACAGATACGCAGTATTTT. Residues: CASWGTQRDTDTQYF.